The sequence of this TCR beta chain was determined in a study of human T cells and chemical hapten exposure. Whole-study results and caveats: With DPC sensitization, TCRs exceeding 1 in 1000 frequency showed no change. A positive correlation with patch test score was shown by PT1 expanded TCR counts.

With respect to this clonotype: Antigen unknown.

The CDR3 length is 14 residues. J lost 6 bases, V lost 3 bases, and 8 bases had no gene match. Time point reported: patch test 1, 2 weeks after DPC sensitization. Treatment: therapeutic diphenylcyclopropenone sensitization with weekly scalp DPC. At patch-test visits, sampling came before the patch test. TCRdb reprocessed the RACE reads via MiXCR and lists one record per CDR3 protein. The data contain roughly 380,000 distinct CDR3 sequences, 4% to 5.5% of them singletons. The receptor was isolated from a woman aged 45-65 years with alopecia areata. Some clones in this sample may be carry-over from other donors' samples. Sequenced material: whole blood, taken in connection with sensitization to the hapten diphenylcyclopropenone (DPC). The V gene is TRBV12-3 or TRBV12-4, the J gene TRBJ2-7; TRBD1 agrees at 7 bases. The CDR3 region has the DNA TGTGCCAGCAGTTTGGGCCTGACAGGGCTCGAGCAGTACTTC. Translating it yields CASSLGLTGLEQYF.